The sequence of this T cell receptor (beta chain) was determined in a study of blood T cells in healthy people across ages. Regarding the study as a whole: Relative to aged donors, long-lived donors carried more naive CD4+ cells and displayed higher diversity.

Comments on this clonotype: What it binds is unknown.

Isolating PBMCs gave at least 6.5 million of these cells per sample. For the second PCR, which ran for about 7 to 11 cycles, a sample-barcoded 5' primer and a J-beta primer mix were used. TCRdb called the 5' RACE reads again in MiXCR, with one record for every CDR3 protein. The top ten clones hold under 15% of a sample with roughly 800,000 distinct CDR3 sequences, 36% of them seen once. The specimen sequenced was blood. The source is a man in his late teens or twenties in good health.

The CDR3 DNA follows: TGTGCCAGCAGCTTACAGAGCGGGGGAGATGCCAATGAGCAGTACTTC. Protein: CASSLQSGGDANEQYF. This rearrangement joins TRBV7-2 to TRBJ2-7; TRBD2 aligns across 8 bases. CDR1 and CDR2 from the germline V gene are SGHTA and FQGNSA. This CDR3 spans 16 amino acids. After removal of 2 bases from V and 7 bases from J, the junction contained 13 bases not matched to a gene.